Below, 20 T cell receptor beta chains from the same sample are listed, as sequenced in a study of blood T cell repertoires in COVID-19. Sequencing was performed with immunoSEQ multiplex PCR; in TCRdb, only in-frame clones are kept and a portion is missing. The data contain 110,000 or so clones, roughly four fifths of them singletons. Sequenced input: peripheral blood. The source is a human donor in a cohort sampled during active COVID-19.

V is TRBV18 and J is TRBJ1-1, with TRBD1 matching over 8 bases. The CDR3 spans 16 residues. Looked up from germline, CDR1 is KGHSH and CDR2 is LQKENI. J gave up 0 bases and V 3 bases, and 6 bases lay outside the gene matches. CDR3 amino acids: CASSPIQGGMNTEAFF. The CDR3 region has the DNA TGTGCCAGCTCACCTATACAGGGGGGGATGAACACTGAAGCTTTCTTT.

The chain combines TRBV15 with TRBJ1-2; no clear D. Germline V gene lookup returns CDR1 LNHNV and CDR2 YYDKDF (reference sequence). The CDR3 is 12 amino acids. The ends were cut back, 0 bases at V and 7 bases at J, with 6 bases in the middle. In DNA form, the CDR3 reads TGTGCCACCAGCAGAGAAACTGGTGGCTACACCTTC. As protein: CATSRETGGYTF.

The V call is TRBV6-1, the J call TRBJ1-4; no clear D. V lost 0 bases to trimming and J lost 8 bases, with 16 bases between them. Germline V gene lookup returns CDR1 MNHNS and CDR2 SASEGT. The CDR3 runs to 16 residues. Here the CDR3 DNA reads TGTGCCAGCAGTGAAGCGAGTGGGAGAGGGAACGAAAAACTGTTTTTT. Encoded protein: CASSEASGRGNEKLFF.

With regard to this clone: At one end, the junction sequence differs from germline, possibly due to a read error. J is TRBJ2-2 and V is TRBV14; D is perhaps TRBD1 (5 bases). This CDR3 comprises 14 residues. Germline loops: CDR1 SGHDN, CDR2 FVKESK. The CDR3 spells CASRQGAFTGELFF. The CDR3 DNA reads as TGTGCCAGCAGGCAAGGGGCGTTCACCGGGGAGCTGTTTTTT.

The DNA of the CDR3 is TGCAGTGCCAGTCGGGGAGCATATAATTCACCCCTCCACTTT. It specifies CSASRGAYNSPLHF. The gene calls are TRBV20-1 and TRBJ1-6; D gene unclear. With 6 bases removed from V and 4 bases from J, the gap between germline ends came to 13 bases. CDR3 size: 14 residues. Germline CDR1 is DFQATT and CDR2 is SNEGSKA (reference sequence).

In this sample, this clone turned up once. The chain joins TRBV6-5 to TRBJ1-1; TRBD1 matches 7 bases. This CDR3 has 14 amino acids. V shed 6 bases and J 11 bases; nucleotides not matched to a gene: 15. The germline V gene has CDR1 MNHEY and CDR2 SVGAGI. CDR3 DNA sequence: TGTGCCAGCAGCAATTCGGAACAGGGGCCTGCCGCTTTCTTT. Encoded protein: CASSNSEQGPAAFF.

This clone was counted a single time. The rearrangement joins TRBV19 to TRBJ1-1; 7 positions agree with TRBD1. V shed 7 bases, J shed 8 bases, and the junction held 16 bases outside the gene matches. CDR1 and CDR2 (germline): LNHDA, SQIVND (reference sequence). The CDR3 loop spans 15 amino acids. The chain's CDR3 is CASTAPDRVEVEAFF. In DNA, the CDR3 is TGTGCCAGTACCGCGCCCGACAGGGTTGAGGTCGAAGCTTTCTTT.

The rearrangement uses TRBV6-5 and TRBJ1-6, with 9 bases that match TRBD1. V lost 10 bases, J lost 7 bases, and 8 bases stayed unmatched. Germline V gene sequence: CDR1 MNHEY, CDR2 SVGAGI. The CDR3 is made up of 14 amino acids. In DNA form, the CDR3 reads TGTGCCACCTGGGACAGGGCGAGCAATTCACCCCTCCACTTT. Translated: CATWDRASNSPLHF.

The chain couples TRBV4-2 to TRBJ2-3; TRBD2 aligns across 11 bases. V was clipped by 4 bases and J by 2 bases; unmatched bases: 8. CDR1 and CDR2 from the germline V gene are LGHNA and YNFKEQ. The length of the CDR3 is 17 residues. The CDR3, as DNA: TGTGCCAGCAGCCTTGCCACTAGCGGGGGAGTCACAGATACGCAGTATTTT. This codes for CASSLATSGGVTDTQYF.

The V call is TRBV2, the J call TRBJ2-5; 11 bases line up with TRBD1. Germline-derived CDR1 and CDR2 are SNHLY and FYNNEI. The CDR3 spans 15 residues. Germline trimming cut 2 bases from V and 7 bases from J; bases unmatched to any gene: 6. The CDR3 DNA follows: TGTGCCAGCAGTGAATTCGGACAGGGGGCGGGGACCCAGTACTTC. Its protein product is CASSEFGQGAGTQYF.

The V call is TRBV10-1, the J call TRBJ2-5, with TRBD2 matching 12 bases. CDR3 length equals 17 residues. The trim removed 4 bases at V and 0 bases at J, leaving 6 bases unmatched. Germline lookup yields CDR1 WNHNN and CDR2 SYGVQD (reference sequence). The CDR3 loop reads CASSGLAGASYQETQYF. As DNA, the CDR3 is TGCGCCAGCAGTGGACTAGCGGGGGCCTCCTACCAAGAGACCCAGTACTTC.

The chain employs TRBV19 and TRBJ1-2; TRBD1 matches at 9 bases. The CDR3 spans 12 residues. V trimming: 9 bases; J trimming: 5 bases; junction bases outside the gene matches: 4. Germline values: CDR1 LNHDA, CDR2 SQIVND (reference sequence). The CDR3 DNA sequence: TGTGCCAGCCCCGGGACAGGGTATGGCTACACCTTC. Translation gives CASPGTGYGYTF.

The CDR3 region has the DNA TGTGCCAGCAGCGACTACCCCCGCCAAGAGACCCAGTACTTC. It yields the protein CASSDYPRQETQYF. The V gene is TRBV5-4, the J gene TRBJ2-5, with D possibly TRBD2 on 5 matching bases. The CDR3 contains 14 residues. The germline V gene encodes CDR1 SGHNT and CDR2 YYREEE (reference sequence). V dropped 4 bases and J dropped 1 base, with 11 bases sitting between them.

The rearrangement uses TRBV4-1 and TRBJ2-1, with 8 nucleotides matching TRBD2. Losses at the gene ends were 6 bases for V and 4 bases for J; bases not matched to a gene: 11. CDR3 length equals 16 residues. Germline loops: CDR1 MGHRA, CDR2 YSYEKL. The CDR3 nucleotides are TGCGCCAGCAGAGGCGGGGGGCGGGGAGGGTACAATGAGCAGTTCTTC. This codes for CASRGGGRGGYNEQFF.

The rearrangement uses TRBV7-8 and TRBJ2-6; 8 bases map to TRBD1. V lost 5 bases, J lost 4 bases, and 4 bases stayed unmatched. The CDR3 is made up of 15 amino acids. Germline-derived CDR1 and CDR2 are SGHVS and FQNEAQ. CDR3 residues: CASSVRGLGANVLTF. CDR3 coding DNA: TGTGCCAGCAGCGTCAGGGGGCTGGGGGCCAACGTCCTGACTTTC.

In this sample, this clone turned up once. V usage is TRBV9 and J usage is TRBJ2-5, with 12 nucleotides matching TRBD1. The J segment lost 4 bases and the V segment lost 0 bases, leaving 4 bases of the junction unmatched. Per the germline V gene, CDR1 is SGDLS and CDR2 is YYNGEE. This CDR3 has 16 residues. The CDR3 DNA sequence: TGTGCCAGCAGCGTAGCGGGGACAGGGGGCAGAGAGACCCAGTACTTC. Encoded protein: CASSVAGTGGRETQYF.

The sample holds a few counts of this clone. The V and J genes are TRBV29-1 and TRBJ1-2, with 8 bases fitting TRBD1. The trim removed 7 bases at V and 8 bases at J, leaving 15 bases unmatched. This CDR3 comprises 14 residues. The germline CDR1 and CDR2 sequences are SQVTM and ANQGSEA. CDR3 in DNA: TGCAGCGCGTTTGCCGGGGGACAGGCAAGGGGCTACACCTTC. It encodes CSAFAGGQARGYTF.

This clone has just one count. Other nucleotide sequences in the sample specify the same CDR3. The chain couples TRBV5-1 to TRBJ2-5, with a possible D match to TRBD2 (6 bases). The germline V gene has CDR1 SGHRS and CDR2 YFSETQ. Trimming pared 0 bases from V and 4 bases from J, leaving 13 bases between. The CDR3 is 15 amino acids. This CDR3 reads CASSLDGGAGETQYF. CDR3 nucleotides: TGCGCCAGCAGCTTGGATGGGGGAGCGGGAGAGACCCAGTACTTC.

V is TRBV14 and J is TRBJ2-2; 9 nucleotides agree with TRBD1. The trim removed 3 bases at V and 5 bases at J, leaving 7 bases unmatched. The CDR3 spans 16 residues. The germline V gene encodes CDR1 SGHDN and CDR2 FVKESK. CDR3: CASSQNRDRVTGELFF. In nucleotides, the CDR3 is TGTGCCAGCAGCCAGAACCGGGACAGGGTTACCGGGGAGCTGTTTTTT.

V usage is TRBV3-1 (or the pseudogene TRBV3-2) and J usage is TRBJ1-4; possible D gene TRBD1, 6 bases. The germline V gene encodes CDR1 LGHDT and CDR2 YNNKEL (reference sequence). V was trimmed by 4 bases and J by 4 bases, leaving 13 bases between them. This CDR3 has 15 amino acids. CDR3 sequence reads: CASSPSDSFNEKLFF. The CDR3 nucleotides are TGTGCCAGCAGCCCATCGGACAGCTTTAATGAAAAACTGTTTTTT.